This TCR beta chain was captured in a study of human T cells and chemical hapten exposure. Study information: Each week of the roughly 24-week study, patients had diphenylcyclopropenone applied to the scalp. Affected patients, primarily female, had alopecia areata, totalis or universalis.

Trimming took off 1 base at V and 0 bases at J, with 9 bases between the two ends. In germline, CDR1 is SQVTM, CDR2 ANQGSEA. The CDR3 extends over 14 amino acids. This clonotype was recorded many times. For the library, individual cDNA molecules each received unique molecular identifiers. TCRdb processed the RACE reads anew with MiXCR; each CDR3 protein has one entry. This repertoire shows over 65,000 distinct CDR3 sequences, roughly 10% found once; its top ten account for approximately 4%. Noted time point: patch test 1, 2 weeks after DPC sensitization. Described treatment: therapeutic diphenylcyclopropenone sensitization with weekly scalp DPC.

The chain employs TRBV29-1 and TRBJ2-5, with unresolved D. Material: whole blood, obtained in connection with sensitization to the hapten diphenylcyclopropenone (DPC). This sequence originates from a woman in her 50s with alopecia areata. Some clones in this sample may be carry-over from other donors' samples. Written as DNA, the CDR3 is TGCAGCGTTGAAGGACGGCAGTACCAAGAGACCCAGTACTTC. It translates to CSVEGRQYQETQYF.